This is a list of T cell receptor beta chains from one sample in a study of blood T cell repertoires in COVID-19. TCRdb's copy holds only in-frame clones and misses some; the assay was immunoSEQ multiplex PCR. Of 20,000 to 25,000 clones in the sample, around three quarters are singletons; the top ten hold over 10%. The specimen was peripheral blood. The receptor source for this set is a man between 60 and 70 years old with active COVID-19. The CDR3 runs from the conserved cysteine through the conserved F or W. Each record gives: D gene, V gene, clone size, J gene, CDR3 DNA, CDR3 protein. The D gene is left open where the match is weak. Clone size is stated in some rows and not others, as once, few, many or a class when expanded.

>TRBD1|TRBV11-2|once|TRBJ1-2
TGTGCCAGCAGCCCACAGGGGTGGAGTGGCTACACCTTC
CASSPQGWSGYTF
>NA|TRBV18|NA|TRBJ1-5
TGTGCCAGCTCACCCCGGACAGCGAGCACTAATCAGCCCCAGCATTTT
CASSPRTASTNQPQHF
>TRBD1|TRBV5-1|NA|TRBJ2-5
TGCGCCAGCAGCCCAGGGACAGGGGGAGGTAAAGAGACCCAGTACTTC
CASSPGTGGGKETQYF
>TRBD2|TRBV9|NA|TRBJ2-1
TGTGCCAGCAGCGGTGCTAGCGGGAGGACCTACAATGAGCAGTTCTTC
CASSGASGRTYNEQFF
>TRBD2|TRBV27|few|TRBJ2-7
TGTGCCAGCAGTTTAGCCCCCCCGGGTCCGGGAGGATACTCCTACGAGCAGTACTTC
CASSLAPPGPGGYSYEQYF
>TRBD1|TRBV3-1/TRBV3-2|NA|TRBJ2-7
TGTGCCAGCAGCTACGGACAGGGGACAGTTATTGAGCAGTACTTC
CASSYGQGTVIEQYF
>TRBD1|TRBV7-6|NA|TRBJ1-2
TGTGCCAGCAGCCCAGGGACAGCCACGGTCGGCTATGGCTACACCTTC
CASSPGTATVGYGYTF
>NA|TRBV7-9|NA|TRBJ2-1
TGTGCCAGCAGCTTAGATTTCGTTAATTCCTACAATGAGCAGTTCTTC
CASSLDFVNSYNEQFF
>NA|TRBV19|NA|TRBJ2-1
TGTGCCAGTAGAAGACACAACCCAAGCTCCTACAATGAGCAGTTCTTC
CASRRHNPSSYNEQFF
>TRBD2|TRBV12-5|NA|TRBJ2-3
TGTGCTAGTGGTTTGGTACGGCGACTAGCGGCGCTCACAGATACGCAGTATTTT
CASGLVRRLAALTDTQYF
>NA|TRBV10-3|NA|TRBJ1-1
TGTGCCATCTGTGCCTCCGAGGGGGGGAGTTCAGAAGCTTTCTTT
CAICASEGGSSEAFF
>TRBD1|TRBV24-1|NA|TRBJ2-3
TGTGCCACCAGTGATTTCGGACAGGGGGACACAGATACGCAGTATTTT
CATSDFGQGDTDTQYF
>TRBD1|TRBV19|NA|TRBJ2-5
TGTGCCAGTAGTATGCAGACAGGGGGGTCGGAGACCCAGTACTTC
CASSMQTGGSETQYF
>NA|TRBV2|NA|TRBJ1-2
TGTGCCAGCAGTGACCGTGACTATGGCTACACCTTC
CASSDRDYGYTF
>NA|TRBV7-9|medium-sized|TRBJ1-1
TGTGCCAGCAGCTCCCCCGTGTCGGGGGTGAACACTGAAGCTTTCTTT
CASSSPVSGVNTEAFF
>NA|TRBV5-1|NA|TRBJ2-7
TGCGCCAGCAGCATCGAACCGGGCTACGAGCAGTACTTC
CASSIEPGYEQYF
>NA|TRBV5-4|NA|TRBJ2-7
TGTGCCAGCAGCTGGACCGGGAGCCTTACTAAGTTATACGAGCAGTACTTC
CASSWTGSLTKLYEQYF
>NA|TRBV12-5|once|TRBJ2-3
TGTGCTAGTGGTTCCGACACCCCACGCACAGATACGCAGTATTTT
CASGSDTPRTDTQYF
>NA|TRBV5-1|NA|TRBJ2-3
TGCGCCAGCAGCTTGGAATTGGGGACAAGAGGCACAGATACGCAGTATTTT
CASSLELGTRGTDTQYF
>NA|TRBV7-9|NA|TRBJ2-3
TGTGCCAGCAGTTCTACAGATACGCAGTATTTT
CASSSTDTQYF
>TRBD1|TRBV11-3|NA|TRBJ2-4
TGTGCCAGCAGCTTGATAGGGGGCGAGGGAAACATTCAGTACTTC
CASSLIGGEGNIQYF
>TRBD1|TRBV7-9|once|TRBJ2-3
TGTGCCAGCAGCCCCCGACAGGGCCCAGATACGCAGTATTTT
CASSPRQGPDTQYF
>TRBD2|TRBV9|once|TRBJ2-5
TGTGCCAGCAGCGTAGAGGCCGCCGGGGGGCAAGAGACCCAGTACTTC
CASSVEAAGGQETQYF
>TRBD2|TRBV13|NA|TRBJ2-4
TGTGCCAGCAGCCCGGGACTAGCGGGAACCAAAAACATTCAGTACTTC
CASSPGLAGTKNIQYF
>TRBD2|TRBV7-9|NA|TRBJ2-1
TGTGCCAGCAGCTCCCGTGGTGGCACTAGCGGGAAAAACAATGAGCAGTTCTTC
CASSSRGGTSGKNNEQFF
>TRBD1|TRBV6-6|NA|TRBJ2-3
TGTGCCAGCAGAACAGGGGGCAGAGCAGATACGCAGTATTTT
CASRTGGRADTQYF
>NA|TRBV30|NA|TRBJ2-1
TGTGCCTGGAGCGACACCATCCACAATGAGCAGTTCTTC
CAWSDTIHNEQFF
>NA|TRBV18|NA|TRBJ2-4
TGTGCCAGCTCACCACCGGAGGGACAGAACATTCAGTACTTC
CASSPPEGQNIQYF
>NA|TRBV6-5|few|TRBJ1-1
TGTGCCAGCAGTTATGAACAGGGAGTTACTGAAGCTTTCTTT
CASSYEQGVTEAFF
>NA|TRBV6-5|NA|TRBJ1-6
TGTGCCAGCAGTTACTCGGCGGATTCACCCCTCCACTTT
CASSYSADSPLHF
>TRBD2|TRBV5-5|NA|TRBJ2-5
TGTGCCAGCAGCTCTACTTCGGGAGGGGTTGAGACCCAGTACTTC
CASSSTSGGVETQYF
>NA|TRBV30|NA|TRBJ2-4
TGTGCCTGGAATCCACTAGCCAAAAACATTCAGTACTTC
CAWNPLAKNIQYF
>NA|TRBV7-9|NA|TRBJ2-3
TGTGCCAGCAGCGTCGGGGGTAGGGGTACAGATACGCAGTATTTT
CASSVGGRGTDTQYF
>TRBD1|TRBV24-1|NA|TRBJ2-1
TGTGCCACCAGTGATCGACAGGGGGCCGGACTCAATGAGCAGTTCTTC
CATSDRQGAGLNEQFF
>NA|TRBV10-3|NA|TRBJ2-7
TGTGCCACCCAGGGGGGTCCGGGCGAGCAGTACTTC
CATQGGPGEQYF
>NA|TRBV28|NA|TRBJ2-2
TGTGCCAGCAGAAAATCCCCCCTGAACACCGGGGAGCTGTTTTTT
CASRKSPLNTGELFF
>NA|TRBV5-1|NA|TRBJ2-5
TGCGCCAGCAGCTTGGTTGGGGCATCATTGGGGGAGACCCAGTACTTC
CASSLVGASLGETQYF
>TRBD1|TRBV6-5|NA|TRBJ1-1
TGTGCCAGCAGTTACTCGCCAGGGGGCACTGAAGCTTTCTTT
CASSYSPGGTEAFF
>NA|TRBV18|NA|TRBJ2-5
TGTGCCAGCTCAACGGGGCAAGAGACCCAGTACTTC
CASSTGQETQYF
>TRBD2|TRBV12-3/TRBV12-4|NA|TRBJ2-5
TGTGCCAGCAGTTTTTGGGGAGGGGAGACCCAGTACTTC
CASSFWGGETQYF
>NA|TRBV4-1|NA|TRBJ1-1
TGCGCCAGCAGCCAAGACGAATTAGGGGTGGGAAACACTGAAGCTTTCTTT
CASSQDELGVGNTEAFF
>NA|TRBV2|medium-sized|TRBJ1-3
TGTGCCAGCAGTGAGGAGAGCTCTGGAAACACCATATATTTT
CASSEESSGNTIYF
>NA|TRBV19|NA|TRBJ2-7
TGTGCCAGTAGTATGGGAGGGGGGCCCTACGAGCAGTACTTC
CASSMGGGPYEQYF
>TRBD2|TRBV28|NA|TRBJ2-4
TGTGCCAGCAGTCGGCGGGAGTTTGAAAGGGGCAAAAACATTCAGTACTTC
CASSRREFERGKNIQYF
>NA|TRBV18|NA|TRBJ1-1
TGTGCCAGCTCACCGGCGGGGGGTTACACTGAAGCTTTCTTT
CASSPAGGYTEAFF
>TRBD2|TRBV11-3|NA|TRBJ2-1
TGTGCCAGCAGCTCTATTTCCGGGACTAACAATGAGCAGTTCTTC
CASSSISGTNNEQFF
>TRBD1|TRBV4-2|NA|TRBJ2-6
TGTGCCAGCAGCCAAGATATCCGGGACAGGGAAGTACTTGGGGCCAACGTCCTGACTTTC
CASSQDIRDREVLGANVLTF
>NA|TRBV24-1|NA|TRBJ2-1
TGTGCCACCAGTGATCCCCGGACTGCTCTCGGGCCCAATGAGCAGTTCTTC
CATSDPRTALGPNEQFF
>TRBD2|TRBV15|NA|TRBJ2-5
TGTGCCACCAGCATGGCGCTAGCGGTCCAAGAGACCCAGTACTTC
CATSMALAVQETQYF
>NA|TRBV27|many|TRBJ2-1
TGTGCCAGCAGGCCCGGCGGACAGAGTCCCTACAATGAGCAGTTCTTC
CASRPGGQSPYNEQFF
>NA|TRBV5-1|NA|TRBJ2-7
TGCGCCAGCAGCTTGGGGGCAGGGCTCGAGCAGTACTTC
CASSLGAGLEQYF
>NA|TRBV3-1/TRBV3-2|few|TRBJ1-1
TGTGCCAGCAGCCAAGACCTACCGGTTGGAGCTTTCTTT
CASSQDLPVGAFF
>TRBD1|TRBV27|NA|TRBJ1-5
TGTGCCAGCAGTTATGGACAGGGCCCAAATCAGCCCCAGCATTTT
CASSYGQGPNQPQHF
>NA|TRBV5-1|NA|TRBJ2-6
TGCGCCAGCAGCCCGGGCTCTGGGGCCAACGTCCTGACTTTC
CASSPGSGANVLTF
>TRBD2|TRBV15|NA|TRBJ2-7
TGTGCCACCAGCAGAGATAAGGGGACTAGCGGGCCTTGGGAGCAGTACTTC
CATSRDKGTSGPWEQYF
>NA|TRBV19|NA|TRBJ1-1
TGTGCCAGTAGTTCCACCGACAGGATCGGCAAGAGTGAAGCTTTCTTT
CASSSTDRIGKSEAFF
>NA|TRBV9|NA|TRBJ1-6
TGTGCCAGCAGTCGTAGCCCGGAATATTCACCCCTCCACTTT
CASSRSPEYSPLHF
>TRBD2|TRBV5-1|NA|TRBJ2-3
TGCGCCAGCAGCCCGGGAGGGCCAACAGATACGCAGTATTTT
CASSPGGPTDTQYF
>NA|TRBV19|NA|TRBJ1-2
TGTGCCAGTAGTATACAGGCAGGGATGTATGGCTACACCTTC
CASSIQAGMYGYTF
>NA|TRBV9|medium-sized|TRBJ2-3
TGTGCCAGCAGCGAAGTGGGGAGGCCCACAGATACGCAGTATTTT
CASSEVGRPTDTQYF